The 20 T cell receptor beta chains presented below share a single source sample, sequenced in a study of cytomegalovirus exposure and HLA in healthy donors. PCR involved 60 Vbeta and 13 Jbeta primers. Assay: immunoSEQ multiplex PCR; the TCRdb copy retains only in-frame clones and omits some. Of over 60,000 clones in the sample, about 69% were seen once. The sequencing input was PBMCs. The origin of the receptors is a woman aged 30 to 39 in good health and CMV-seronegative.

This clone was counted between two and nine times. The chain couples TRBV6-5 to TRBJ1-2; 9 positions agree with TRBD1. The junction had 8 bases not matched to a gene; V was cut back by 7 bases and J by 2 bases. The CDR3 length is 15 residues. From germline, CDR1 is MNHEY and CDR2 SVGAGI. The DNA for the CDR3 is TGTGCCAGCAAACAAACCGGGACAGGGAACTATGGCTACACCTTC. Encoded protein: CASKQTGTGNYGYTF.

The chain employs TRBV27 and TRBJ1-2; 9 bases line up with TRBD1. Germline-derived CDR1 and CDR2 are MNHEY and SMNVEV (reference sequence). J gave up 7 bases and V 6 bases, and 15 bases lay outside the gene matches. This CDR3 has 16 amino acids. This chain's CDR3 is CASSSYRDRDLGGYTF. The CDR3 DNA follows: TGTGCCAGCAGCTCTTATAGGGACAGGGATTTGGGTGGCTACACCTTC.

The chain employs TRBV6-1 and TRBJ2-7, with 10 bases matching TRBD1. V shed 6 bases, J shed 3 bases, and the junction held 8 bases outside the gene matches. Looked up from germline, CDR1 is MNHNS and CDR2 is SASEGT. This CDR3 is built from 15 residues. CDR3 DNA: TGTGCCAGCAGCCCCGGGACAGGGGCCGGCTACGAGCAGTACGTC. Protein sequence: CASSPGTGAGYEQYV.

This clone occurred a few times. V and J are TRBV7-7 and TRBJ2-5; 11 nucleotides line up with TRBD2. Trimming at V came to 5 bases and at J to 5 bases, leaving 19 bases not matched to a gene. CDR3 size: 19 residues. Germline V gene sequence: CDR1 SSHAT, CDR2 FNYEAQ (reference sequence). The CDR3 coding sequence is TGTGCCAGCAGCATGGGGAGTGTGGCTAGCGGGAGGTTGACGGAGACCCAGTACTTC. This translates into CASSMGSVASGRLTETQYF.

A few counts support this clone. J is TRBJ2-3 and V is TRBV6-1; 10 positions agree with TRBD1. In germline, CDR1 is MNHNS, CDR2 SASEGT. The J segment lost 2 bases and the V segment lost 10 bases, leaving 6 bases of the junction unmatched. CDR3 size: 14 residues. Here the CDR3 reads CATGGTGDTDTQYF. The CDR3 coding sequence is TGTGCCACGGGGGGGACAGGGGACACAGATACGCAGTATTTT.

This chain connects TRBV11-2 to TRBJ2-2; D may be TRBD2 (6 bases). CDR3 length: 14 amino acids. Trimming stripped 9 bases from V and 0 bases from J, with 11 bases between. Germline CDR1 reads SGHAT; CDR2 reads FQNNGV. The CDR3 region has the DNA TGTGCCAGTTCGGCGGGGCCGAACACCGGGGAGCTGTTTTTT. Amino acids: CASSAGPNTGELFF.

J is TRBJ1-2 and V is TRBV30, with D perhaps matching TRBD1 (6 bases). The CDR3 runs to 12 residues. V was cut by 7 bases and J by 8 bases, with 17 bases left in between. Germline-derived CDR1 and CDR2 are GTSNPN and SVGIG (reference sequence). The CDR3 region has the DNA TGTGCCTTCGCCGGGGGGCGCGGCGGCTACACCTTC. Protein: CAFAGGRGGYTF.

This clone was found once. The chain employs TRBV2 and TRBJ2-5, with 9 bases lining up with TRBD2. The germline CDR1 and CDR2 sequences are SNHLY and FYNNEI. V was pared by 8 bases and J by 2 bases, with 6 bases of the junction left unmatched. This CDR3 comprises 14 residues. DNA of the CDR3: TGTGCCAGCCGGGCTAGCGGGGCTCAAGAGACCCAGTACTTC. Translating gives CASRASGAQETQYF.

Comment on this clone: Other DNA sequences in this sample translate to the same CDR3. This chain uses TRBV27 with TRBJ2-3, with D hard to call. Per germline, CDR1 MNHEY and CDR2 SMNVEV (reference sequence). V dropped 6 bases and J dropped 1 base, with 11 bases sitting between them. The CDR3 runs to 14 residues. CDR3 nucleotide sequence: TGTGCCAGCAGCTTCAATACTCGCACAGATACGCAGTATTTT. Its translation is CASSFNTRTDTQYF.

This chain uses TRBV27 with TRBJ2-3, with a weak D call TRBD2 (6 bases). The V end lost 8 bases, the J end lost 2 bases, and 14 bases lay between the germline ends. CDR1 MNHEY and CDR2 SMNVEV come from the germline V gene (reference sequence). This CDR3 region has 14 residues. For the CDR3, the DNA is TGTGCCAGCGTATCCGGGGGACTCACAGATACGCAGTATTTT. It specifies CASVSGGLTDTQYF.

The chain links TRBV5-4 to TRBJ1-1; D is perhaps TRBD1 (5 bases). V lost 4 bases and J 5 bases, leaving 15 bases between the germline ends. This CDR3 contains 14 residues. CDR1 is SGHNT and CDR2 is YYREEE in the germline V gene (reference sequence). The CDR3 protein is CASSPQGRETEAFF. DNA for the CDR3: TGTGCCAGCAGCCCCCAAGGCAGGGAAACTGAAGCTTTCTTT.

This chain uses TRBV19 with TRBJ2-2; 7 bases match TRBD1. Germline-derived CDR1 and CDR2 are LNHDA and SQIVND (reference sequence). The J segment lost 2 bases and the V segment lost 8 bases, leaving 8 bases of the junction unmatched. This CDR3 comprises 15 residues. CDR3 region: CASVRTGRNTGELFF. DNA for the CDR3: TGTGCCAGTGTCAGGACAGGCCGCAACACCGGGGAGCTGTTTTTT. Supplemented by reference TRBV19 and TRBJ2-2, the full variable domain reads DGGITQSPKYLFRKEGQNVTLSCEQNLNHDAMYWYRQDPGQGLRLIYYSQIVNDFQKGDIAEGYSVSREKKESFPLTVTSAQKNPTAFYLCASVRTGRNTGELFFGEGSRLTVL.

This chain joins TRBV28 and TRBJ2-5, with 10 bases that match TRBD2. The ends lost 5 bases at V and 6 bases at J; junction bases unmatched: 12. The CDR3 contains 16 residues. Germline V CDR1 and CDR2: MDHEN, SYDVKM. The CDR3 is CASSGEAGGVWKTQYF. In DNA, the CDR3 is TGTGCCAGCAGTGGGGAAGCGGGAGGGGTTTGGAAGACCCAGTACTTC.

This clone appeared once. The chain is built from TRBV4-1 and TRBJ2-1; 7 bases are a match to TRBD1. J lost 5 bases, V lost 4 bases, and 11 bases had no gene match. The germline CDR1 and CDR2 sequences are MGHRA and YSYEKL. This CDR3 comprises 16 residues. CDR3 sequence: CASSRSLQGVDNEQFF. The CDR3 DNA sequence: TGCGCCAGCAGCCGAAGCCTCCAGGGGGTGGACAATGAGCAGTTCTTC.

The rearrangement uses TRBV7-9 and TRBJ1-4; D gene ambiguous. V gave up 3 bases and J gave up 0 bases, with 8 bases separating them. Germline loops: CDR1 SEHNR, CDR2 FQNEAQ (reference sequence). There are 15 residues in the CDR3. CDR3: CASSFWETTNEKLFF. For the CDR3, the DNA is TGTGCCAGCAGCTTCTGGGAGACAACTAATGAAAAACTGTTTTTT.

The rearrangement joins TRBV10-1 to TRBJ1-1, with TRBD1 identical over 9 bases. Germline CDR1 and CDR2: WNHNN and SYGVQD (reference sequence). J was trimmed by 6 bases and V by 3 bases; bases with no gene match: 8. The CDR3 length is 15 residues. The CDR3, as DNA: TGCGCCAGCAGTGATCCGGGACAGGGAAAACCTGAAGCTTTCTTT. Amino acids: CASSDPGQGKPEAFF.

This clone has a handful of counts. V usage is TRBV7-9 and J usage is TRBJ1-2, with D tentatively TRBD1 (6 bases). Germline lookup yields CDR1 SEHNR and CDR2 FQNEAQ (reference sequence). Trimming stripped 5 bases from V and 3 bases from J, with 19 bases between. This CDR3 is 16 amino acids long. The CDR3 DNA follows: TGTGCCAGCAGCCCCGGGGGGGCCCTCGGCGACTATGGCTACACCTTC. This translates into CASSPGGALGDYGYTF.

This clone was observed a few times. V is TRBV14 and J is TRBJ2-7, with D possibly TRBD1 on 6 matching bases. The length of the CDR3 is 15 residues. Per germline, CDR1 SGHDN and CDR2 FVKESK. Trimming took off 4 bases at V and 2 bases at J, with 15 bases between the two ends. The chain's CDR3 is CASSLGHRATYEQYF. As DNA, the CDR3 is TGTGCCAGCAGCCTCGGGCACAGGGCCACCTACGAGCAGTACTTC.

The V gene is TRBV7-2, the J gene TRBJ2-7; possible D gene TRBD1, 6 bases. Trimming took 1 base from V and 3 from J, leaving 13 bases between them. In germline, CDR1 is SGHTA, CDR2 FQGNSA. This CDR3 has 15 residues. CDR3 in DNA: TGTGCCAGCAGCTTAGAGGGCAGGGGAATCTACGAGCAGTACGTC. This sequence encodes CASSLEGRGIYEQYV.

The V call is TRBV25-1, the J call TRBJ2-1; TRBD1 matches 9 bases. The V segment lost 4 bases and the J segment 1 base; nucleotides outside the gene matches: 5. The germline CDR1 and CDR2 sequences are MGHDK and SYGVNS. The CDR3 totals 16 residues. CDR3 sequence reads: CASSGGGQGSYNEQFF. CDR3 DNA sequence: TGTGCCAGCAGTGGGGGGGGACAGGGTTCCTACAATGAGCAGTTCTTC.